The rows below give T cell receptor beta chains drawn from one sample of a study of radiotherapy plus CTLA-4 blockade in lung cancer. Sequencing was performed with immunoSEQ multiplex PCR; in TCRdb, only in-frame clones are kept and a portion is missing. This table holds about 110,000 clones, roughly 86% found once. The starting material was peripheral blood, obtained from a patient treated with radiotherapy plus ipilimumab. Receptors were obtained from a human donor with non-small cell lung cancer that progressed on radiotherapy plus ipilimumab. Some clones in this sample may be carry-over from other donors' samples. Each CDR3 is given with its conserved first and last residue. The D gene is left open where the match is weak. Where a row states a size, it is once, few, many or the class of an expanded clone; other rows omit it.

j_call | v_call | clone_size | d_call | cdr3_nt | cdr3_aa
TRBJ2-7 | TRBV6-5 | - | TRBD1 | TGTGCCAGCAGTTACGGGGACAGGGATCACGAGCAGTACTTC | CASSYGDRDHEQYF
TRBJ1-6 | TRBV7-3 | few | - | TGTGCCAGCAGCTTAAGTCTGACCAATTCACCCCTCCACTTT | CASSLSLTNSPLHF
TRBJ2-7 | TRBV7-9 | - | TRBD1 | TGTGCCAGCAGCTTGCGACAGGGGGCCTACCTGGAGCAGTACTTC | CASSLRQGAYLEQYF
TRBJ1-6 | TRBV7-2 | few | - | TGTGCCAGCAGCTTACTCGGCAGGGGACGTTCACCCCTCCACTTT | CASSLLGRGRSPLHF
TRBJ1-5 | TRBV19 | few | - | TGTGCCAGTACTCATTACGGCAGTAGCAATCAGCCCCAGCATTTT | CASTHYGSSNQPQHF
TRBJ1-4 | TRBV6-6 | few | - | TGTGCCAGCACTACATATGGGGATGAAAAACTGTTTTTT | CASTTYGDEKLFF
TRBJ1-2 | TRBV18 | few | - | TGTGCCAGCTCACCATCTACCGCGGACGGCTACACCTTC | CASSPSTADGYTF
TRBJ1-1 | TRBV2 | - | TRBD1 | TGTGCCAGCAGAACAGGGGTTCTTCTTGAAGCTTTCTTT | CASRTGVLLEAFF
TRBJ2-5 | TRBV5-4 | - | TRBD1 | TGTGCCAGCAGCTACGACAGGGTTGGAGAGACCCAGTACTTC | CASSYDRVGETQYF
TRBJ2-1 | TRBV5-1 | - | TRBD2 | TGCGCCAGCAGCTTGGCTCCGGTAGCGGGGTCCTACAATGAGCAGTTCTTC | CASSLAPVAGSYNEQFF
TRBJ1-5 | TRBV6-6 | - | TRBD1 | TGTGCCAGCGAGGGGGCGGGCAATCAGCCCCAGCATTTT | CASEGAGNQPQHF
TRBJ1-1 | TRBV4-2 | - | TRBD1 | TGTGCCAGCAACCGTCGCGGACAGGGGGGCACTGAAGCTTTCTTT | CASNRRGQGGTEAFF
TRBJ1-3 | TRBV6-6 | - | - | TGTGCCAGCAGTTACAAGGTTGGGCCTGGAAACACCATATATTTT | CASSYKVGPGNTIYF
TRBJ1-1 | TRBV18 | - | - | TGTGCCAGCTCACCAGTTTTCGGCAGGGGGAACACTGAAGCTTTCTTT | CASSPVFGRGNTEAFF
TRBJ1-2 | TRBV29-1 | - | - | TGCAGCGTAGGATTTCCTAACTATGGCTACACCTTC | CSVGFPNYGYTF
TRBJ1-2 | TRBV7-2 | few | - | TGTGCCAGCAGCCTTAGGGGGGCGGCGACCACTGGCTACACCTTC | CASSLRGAATTGYTF
TRBJ2-7 | TRBV25-1 | - | TRBD1 | TGTGCCAGCAGTGGGACAGGGAGCTACGAGCAGTACTTC | CASSGTGSYEQYF
TRBJ1-2 | TRBV7-2 | - | - | TGTGCCAGCAGCTTAAGCAGGGGCGCTGGCTACACCTTC | CASSLSRGAGYTF
TRBJ1-6 | TRBV11-2 | - | TRBD1 | TGTGCCAGCAGCCGAACAGGGGATAATTCACCCCTCCACTTT | CASSRTGDNSPLHF
TRBJ2-2 | TRBV5-6 | - | - | TGTGCCAGCAGCACGGGACGCGGGTCCGGGGAGCTGTTTTTT | CASSTGRGSGELFF
TRBJ1-5 | TRBV2 | once | - | TGTGCCAGCAGTCTGGACCGGAGGAGCAATCAGCCCCAGCATTTT | CASSLDRRSNQPQHF
TRBJ1-2 | TRBV28 | few | - | TGTGCCAGCAAGCCTGACAGCGGCTATGGCTACACCTTC | CASKPDSGYGYTF
TRBJ1-6 | TRBV5-5 | - | TRBD1 | TGTGCCAGCAGCACCACAGGGGGGGATTCACCCCTCCACTTT | CASSTTGGDSPLHF
TRBJ2-5 | TRBV7-2 | few | - | TGTGCCATGGGGGGCAAGTGGGAGACCCAGTACTTC | CAMGGKWETQYF
TRBJ1-3 | TRBV13 | - | TRBD1 | TGTGCCAGCAGCTCCCGACAGGGGGGAAACACCATATATTTT | CASSSRQGGNTIYF
TRBJ2-2 | TRBV7-2 | - | - | TGTGCCAGCAGCCAACAGGGAGATACCGGGGAGCTGTTTTTT | CASSQQGDTGELFF
TRBJ1-1 | TRBV9 | - | - | TGTGCCAGCAGCCCTCACACTGAAGCTTTCTTT | CASSPHTEAFF
TRBJ1-5 | TRBV7-9 | - | TRBD1 | TGTGCCAGCAGCTTAGCCCGGACAGGGTCTCCCCAGCATTTT | CASSLARTGSPQHF